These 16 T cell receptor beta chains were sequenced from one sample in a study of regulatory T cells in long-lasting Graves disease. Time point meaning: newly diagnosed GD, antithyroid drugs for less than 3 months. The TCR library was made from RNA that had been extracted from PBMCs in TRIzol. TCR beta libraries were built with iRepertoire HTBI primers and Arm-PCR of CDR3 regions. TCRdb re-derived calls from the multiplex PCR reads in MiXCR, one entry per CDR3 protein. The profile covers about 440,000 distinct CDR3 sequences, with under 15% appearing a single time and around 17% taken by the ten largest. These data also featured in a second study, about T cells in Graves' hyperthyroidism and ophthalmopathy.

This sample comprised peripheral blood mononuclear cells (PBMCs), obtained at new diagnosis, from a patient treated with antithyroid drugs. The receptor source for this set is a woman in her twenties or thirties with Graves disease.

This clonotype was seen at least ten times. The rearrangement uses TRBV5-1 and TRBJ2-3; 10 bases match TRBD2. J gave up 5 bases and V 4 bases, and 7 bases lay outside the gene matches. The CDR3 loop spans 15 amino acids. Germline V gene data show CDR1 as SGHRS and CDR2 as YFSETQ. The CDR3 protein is CASSPARTSGDTQYF. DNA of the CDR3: TGCGCCAGCAGCCCCGCGCGGACTAGCGGAGATACGCAGTATTTT.

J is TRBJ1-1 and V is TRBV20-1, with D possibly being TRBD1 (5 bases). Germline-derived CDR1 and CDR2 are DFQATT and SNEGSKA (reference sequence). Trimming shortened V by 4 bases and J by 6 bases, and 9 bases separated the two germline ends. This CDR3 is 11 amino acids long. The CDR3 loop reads CSATQGAEAFF. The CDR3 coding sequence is TGCAGTGCTACTCAGGGAGCTGAAGCTTTCTTT.

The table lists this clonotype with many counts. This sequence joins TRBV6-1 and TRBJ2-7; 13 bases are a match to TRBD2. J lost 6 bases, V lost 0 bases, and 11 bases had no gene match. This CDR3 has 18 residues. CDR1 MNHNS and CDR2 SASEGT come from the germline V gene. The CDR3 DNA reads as TGTGCCAGCAGTGAAGCGCTGACTAGCGGGAGGAAAGTTCGCGAGCAGTACTTC. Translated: CASSEALTSGRKVREQYF.

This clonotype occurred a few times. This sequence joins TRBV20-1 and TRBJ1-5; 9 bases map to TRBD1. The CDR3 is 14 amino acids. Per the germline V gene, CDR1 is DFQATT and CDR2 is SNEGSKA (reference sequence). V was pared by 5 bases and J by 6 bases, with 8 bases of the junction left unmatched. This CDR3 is CSAETGGWGQPQHF. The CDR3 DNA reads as TGCAGTGCTGAGACAGGGGGATGGGGTCAGCCCCAGCATTTT.

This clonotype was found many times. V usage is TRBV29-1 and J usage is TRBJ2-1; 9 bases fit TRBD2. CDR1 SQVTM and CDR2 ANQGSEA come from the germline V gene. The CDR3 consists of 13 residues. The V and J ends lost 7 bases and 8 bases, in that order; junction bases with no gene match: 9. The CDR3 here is CSATASGMDEQFF. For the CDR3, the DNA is TGCAGCGCCACGGCTAGCGGGATGGATGAGCAGTTCTTC.

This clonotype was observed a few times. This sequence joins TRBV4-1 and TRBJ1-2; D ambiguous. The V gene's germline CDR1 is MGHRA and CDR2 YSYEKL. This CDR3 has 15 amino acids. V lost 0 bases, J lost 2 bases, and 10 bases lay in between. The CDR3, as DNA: TGCGCCAGCAGCCAAGACGTCCAGGAAAACTATGGCTACACCTTC. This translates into CASSQDVQENYGYTF.

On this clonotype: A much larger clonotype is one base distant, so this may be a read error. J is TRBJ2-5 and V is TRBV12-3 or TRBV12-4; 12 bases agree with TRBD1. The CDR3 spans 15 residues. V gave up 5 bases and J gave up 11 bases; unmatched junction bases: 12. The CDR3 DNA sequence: TGTGCCAGCAGTGAGGGACAGGGGGCCTACAATGAGCAGTACTTC. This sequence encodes CASSEGQGAYNEQYF.

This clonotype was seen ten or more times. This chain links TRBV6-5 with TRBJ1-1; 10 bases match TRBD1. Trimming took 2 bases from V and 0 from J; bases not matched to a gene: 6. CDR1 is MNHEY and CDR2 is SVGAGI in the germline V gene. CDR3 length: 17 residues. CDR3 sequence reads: CASSYTEGQGMNTEAFF. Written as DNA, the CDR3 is TGTGCCAGCAGTTACACCGAGGGACAGGGGATGAACACTGAAGCTTTCTTT.

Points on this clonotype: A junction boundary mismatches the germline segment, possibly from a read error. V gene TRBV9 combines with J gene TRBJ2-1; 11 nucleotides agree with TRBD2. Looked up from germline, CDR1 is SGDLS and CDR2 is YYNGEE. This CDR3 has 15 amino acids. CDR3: CASSVAGGPYNEQFF. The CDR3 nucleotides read TGTGCCAGCAGTGTAGCGGGAGGGCCCTACAATGAGCAGTTCTTC.

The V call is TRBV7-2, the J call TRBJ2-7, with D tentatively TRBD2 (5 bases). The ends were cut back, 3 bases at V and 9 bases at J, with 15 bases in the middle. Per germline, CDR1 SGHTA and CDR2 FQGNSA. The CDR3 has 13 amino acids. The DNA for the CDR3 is TGTGCCAGCAGCTTGCGCACTAGAGACGGGCAGTACTTC. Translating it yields CASSLRTRDGQYF.

The CDR3 DNA is TGTGCCAGCAGTGAAGAAAGGACGGGAAACACCATATATTTT. As protein: CASSEERTGNTIYF. The chain carries TRBV25-1 and TRBJ1-3; D remains ambiguous. The V and J ends lost 2 bases and 4 bases respectively, with 9 bases between them. The CDR3 length is 14 residues. Germline V gives CDR1 MGHDK, CDR2 SYGVNS.

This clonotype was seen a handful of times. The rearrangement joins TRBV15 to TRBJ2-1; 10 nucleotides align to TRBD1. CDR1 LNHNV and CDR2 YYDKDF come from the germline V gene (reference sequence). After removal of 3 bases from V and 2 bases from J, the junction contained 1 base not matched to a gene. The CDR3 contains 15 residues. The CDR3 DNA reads TGTGCCACCAGCAGGGACAGGGGGACCTACAATGAGCAGTTCTTC. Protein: CATSRDRGTYNEQFF.

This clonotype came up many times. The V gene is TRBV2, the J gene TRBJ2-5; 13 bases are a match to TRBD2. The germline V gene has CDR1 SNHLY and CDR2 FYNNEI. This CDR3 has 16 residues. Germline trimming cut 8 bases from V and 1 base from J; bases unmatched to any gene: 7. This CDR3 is CASGGLAGVFQETQYF. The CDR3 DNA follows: TGTGCCAGCGGAGGACTAGCGGGAGTTTTCCAAGAGACCCAGTACTTC. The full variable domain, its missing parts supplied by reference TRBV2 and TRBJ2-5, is EPEVTQTPSHQVTQMGQEVILRCVPISNHLYFYWYRQILGQKVEFLVSFYNNEISEKSEIFDDQFSVERPDGSNFTLKIRSTKLEDSAMYFCASGGLAGVFQETQYFGPGTRLLVL.

CDR3 amino acids: CSAGQGNGETQYF. The DNA of the CDR3 is TGCAGCGCTGGACAGGGGAACGGGGAGACCCAGTACTTC. This rearrangement joins TRBV29-1 to TRBJ2-3; 9 bases align to TRBD1. The J call could be wrong; TRBJ2-5 is a better fit for the DNA end. The germline V gene encodes CDR1 SQVTM and CDR2 ANQGSEA. The CDR3 runs to 13 residues.

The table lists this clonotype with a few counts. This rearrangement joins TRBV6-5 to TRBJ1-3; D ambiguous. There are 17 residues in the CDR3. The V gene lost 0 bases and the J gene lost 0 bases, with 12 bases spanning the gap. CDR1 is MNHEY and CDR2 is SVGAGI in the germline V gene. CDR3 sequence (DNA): TGTGCCAGCAGTTACTCGAGGCAGGCCAGCTCTGGAAACACCATATATTTT. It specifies CASSYSRQASSGNTIYF.

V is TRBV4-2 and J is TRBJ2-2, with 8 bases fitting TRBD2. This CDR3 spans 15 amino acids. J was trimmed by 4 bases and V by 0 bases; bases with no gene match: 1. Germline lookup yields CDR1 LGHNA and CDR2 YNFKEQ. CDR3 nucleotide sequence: TGTGCCAGCAGCCAAGATCTAGCGGGCACCGGGGAGCTGTTTTTT. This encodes CASSQDLAGTGELFF.